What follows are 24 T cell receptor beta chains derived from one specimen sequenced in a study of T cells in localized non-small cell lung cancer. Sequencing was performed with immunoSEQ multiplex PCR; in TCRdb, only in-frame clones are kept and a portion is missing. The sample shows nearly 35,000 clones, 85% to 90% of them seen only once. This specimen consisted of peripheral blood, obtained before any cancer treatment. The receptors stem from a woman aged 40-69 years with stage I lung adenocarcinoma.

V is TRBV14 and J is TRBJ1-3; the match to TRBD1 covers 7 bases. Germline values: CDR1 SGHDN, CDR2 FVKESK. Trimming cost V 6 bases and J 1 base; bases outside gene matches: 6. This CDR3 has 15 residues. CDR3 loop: CASSQHRGSGNTIYF. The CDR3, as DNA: TGTGCCAGCAGTCAACACAGGGGTTCTGGAAACACCATATATTTT.

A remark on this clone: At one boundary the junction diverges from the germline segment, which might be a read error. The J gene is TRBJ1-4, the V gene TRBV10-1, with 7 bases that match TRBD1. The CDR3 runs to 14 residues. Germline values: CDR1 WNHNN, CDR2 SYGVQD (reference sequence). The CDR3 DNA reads TGCGCCAGCAGTACAGGGGAAGCTAATCAAAAACTGTTTTTT. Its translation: CASSTGEANQKLFF.

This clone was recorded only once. The CDR3, as DNA: TGTGCCAGTAGTATAGAAACCGGGACAGGGCATCCTACTAATGAAAAACTGTTTTTT. It yields the protein CASSIETGTGHPTNEKLFF. V gene TRBV19 combines with J gene TRBJ1-4; 9 nucleotides align to TRBD1. The CDR3 totals 19 residues. J was trimmed by 2 bases and V by 0 bases; bases with no gene match: 10. Germline assignment: CDR1 LNHDA and CDR2 SQIVND (reference sequence).

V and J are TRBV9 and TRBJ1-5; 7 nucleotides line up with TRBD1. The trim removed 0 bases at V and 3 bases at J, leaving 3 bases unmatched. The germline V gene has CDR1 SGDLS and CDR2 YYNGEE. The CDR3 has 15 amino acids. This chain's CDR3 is CASSVGTGPNQPQHF. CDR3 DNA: TGTGCCAGCAGCGTAGGGACAGGTCCCAATCAGCCCCAGCATTTT.

Written as DNA, the CDR3 is TGTGCCAGCAGCCCCACGGGGGGTAATTCACCCCTCCACTTT. This sequence encodes CASSPTGGNSPLHF. This chain connects TRBV6-5 to TRBJ1-6; D perhaps matches TRBD1 (5 bases). Trimming took 6 bases from V and 6 from J, leaving 12 bases between them. CDR1 is MNHEY, CDR2 SVGAGI, per germline. The CDR3 is 14 amino acids.

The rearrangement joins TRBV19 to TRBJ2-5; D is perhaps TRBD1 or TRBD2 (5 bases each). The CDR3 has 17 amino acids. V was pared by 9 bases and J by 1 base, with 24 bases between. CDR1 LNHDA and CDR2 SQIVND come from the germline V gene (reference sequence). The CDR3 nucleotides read TGTGCCAGCCGAGACCTTAAACGGGGCCCTGTCCAAGAGACCCAGTACTTC. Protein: CASRDLKRGPVQETQYF.

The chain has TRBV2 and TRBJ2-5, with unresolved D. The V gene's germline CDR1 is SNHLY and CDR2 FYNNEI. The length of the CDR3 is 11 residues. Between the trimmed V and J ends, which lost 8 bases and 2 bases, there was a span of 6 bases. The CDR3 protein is CASGVQETQYF. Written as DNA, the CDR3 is TGTGCCAGCGGGGTTCAAGAGACCCAGTACTTC.

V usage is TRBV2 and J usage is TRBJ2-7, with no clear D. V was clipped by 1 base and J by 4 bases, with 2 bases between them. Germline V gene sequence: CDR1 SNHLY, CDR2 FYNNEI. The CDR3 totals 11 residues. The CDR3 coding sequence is TGTGCCAGCAGTGAAGAATACGAGCAGTACTTC. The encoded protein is CASSEEYEQYF.

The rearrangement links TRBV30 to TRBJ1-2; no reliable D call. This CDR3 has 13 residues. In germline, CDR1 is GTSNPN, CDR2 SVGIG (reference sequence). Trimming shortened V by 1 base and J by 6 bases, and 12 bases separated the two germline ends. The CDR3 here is CAWSGQPGDGYTF. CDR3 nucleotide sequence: TGTGCCTGGAGTGGTCAACCTGGGGATGGCTACACCTTC.

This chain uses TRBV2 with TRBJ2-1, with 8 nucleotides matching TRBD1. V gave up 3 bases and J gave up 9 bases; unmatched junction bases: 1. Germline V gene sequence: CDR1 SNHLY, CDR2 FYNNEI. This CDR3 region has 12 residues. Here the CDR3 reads CASSEDRVEQFF. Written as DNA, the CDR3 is TGTGCCAGCAGTGAGGACAGGGTTGAGCAGTTCTTC.

The CDR3, as DNA: TGTGCCAGCAGTGATTTAGGTTTCTATGCAGCCTCCTACGAGCAGTACTTC. Its translation: CASSDLGFYAASYEQYF. The V and J genes are TRBV2 and TRBJ2-7; D gene ambiguous. Per germline, CDR1 SNHLY and CDR2 FYNNEI. The CDR3 is made up of 17 amino acids. Trimming took off 3 bases at V and 0 bases at J, with 18 bases between the two ends.

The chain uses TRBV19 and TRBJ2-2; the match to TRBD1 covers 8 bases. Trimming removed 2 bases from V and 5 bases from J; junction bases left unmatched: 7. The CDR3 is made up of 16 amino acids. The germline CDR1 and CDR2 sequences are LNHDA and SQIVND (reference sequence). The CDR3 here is CASSISDRARTGELFF. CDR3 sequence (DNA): TGTGCCAGTAGTATATCGGACAGGGCCCGAACCGGGGAGCTGTTTTTT.

The CDR3 sequence is CATSSVGQLSYNEQFF. In DNA form, the CDR3 reads TGTGCCACCAGCAGCGTAGGACAGCTCTCCTACAATGAGCAGTTCTTC. The chain joins TRBV15 to TRBJ2-1; possible D gene TRBD1, 6 bases. The CDR3 runs to 16 residues. V was clipped by 3 bases and J by 0 bases, with 12 bases between them. Germline V lookup: CDR1 LNHNV, CDR2 YYDKDF (reference sequence).

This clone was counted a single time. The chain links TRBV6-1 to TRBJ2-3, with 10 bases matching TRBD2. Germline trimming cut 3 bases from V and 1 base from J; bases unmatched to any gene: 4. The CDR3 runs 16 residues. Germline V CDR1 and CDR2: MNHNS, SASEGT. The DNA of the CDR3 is TGTGCCAGCAGTGATAGTCTAGCGGGGGGCACAGATACGCAGTATTTT. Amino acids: CASSDSLAGGTDTQYF.

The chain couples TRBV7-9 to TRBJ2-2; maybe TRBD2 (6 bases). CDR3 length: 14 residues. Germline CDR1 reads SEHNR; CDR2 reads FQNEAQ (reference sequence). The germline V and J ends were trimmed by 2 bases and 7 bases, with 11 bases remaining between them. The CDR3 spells CASSLTGVGGELFF. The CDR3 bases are TGTGCCAGCAGCTTAACGGGAGTCGGCGGGGAGCTGTTTTTT. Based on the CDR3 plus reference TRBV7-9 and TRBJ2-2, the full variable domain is DTGVSQNPRHKITKRGQNVTFRCDPISEHNRLYWYRQTLGQGPEFLTYFQNEAQLEKSRLLSDRFSAERPKGSFSTLEIQRTEQGDSAMYLCASSLTGVGGELFFGEGSRLTVL.

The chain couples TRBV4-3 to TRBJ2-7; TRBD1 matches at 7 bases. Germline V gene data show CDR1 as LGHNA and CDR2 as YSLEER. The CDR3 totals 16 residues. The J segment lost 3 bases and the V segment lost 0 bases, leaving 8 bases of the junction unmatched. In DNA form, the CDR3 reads TGCGCCAGCAGCCAAGATTTTACAGGGGCGAACTACGAGCAGTACTTC. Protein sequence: CASSQDFTGANYEQYF.

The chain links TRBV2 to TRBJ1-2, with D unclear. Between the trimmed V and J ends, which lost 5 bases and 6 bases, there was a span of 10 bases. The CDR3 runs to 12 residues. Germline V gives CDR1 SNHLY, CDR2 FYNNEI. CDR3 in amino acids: CASSPTFNGYTF. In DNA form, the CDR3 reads TGTGCCAGCAGTCCGACCTTTAATGGCTACACCTTC.

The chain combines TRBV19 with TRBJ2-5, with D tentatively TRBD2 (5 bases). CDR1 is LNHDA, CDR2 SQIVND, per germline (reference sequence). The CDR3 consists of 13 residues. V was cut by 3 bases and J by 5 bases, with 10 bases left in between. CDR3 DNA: TGTGCCAGTAGTATTCGGGGATTGGAGACCCAGTACTTC. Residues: CASSIRGLETQYF.

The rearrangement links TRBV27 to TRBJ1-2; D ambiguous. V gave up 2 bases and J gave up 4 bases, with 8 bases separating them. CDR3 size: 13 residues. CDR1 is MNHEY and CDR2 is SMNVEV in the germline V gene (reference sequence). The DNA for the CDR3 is TGTGCCAGCAGTTTAAAGGGTGGCTATGGCTACACCTTC. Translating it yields CASSLKGGYGYTF.

As DNA, the CDR3 is TGTGCCAGCAGCTTAGGGGGACAGATGAACACTGAAGCTTTCTTT. The encoded protein is CASSLGGQMNTEAFF. The chain combines TRBV11-3 with TRBJ1-1, with 7 positions matching TRBD1. The CDR3 runs to 15 residues. CDR1 SGHNT and CDR2 YENEEA come from the germline V gene. V shed 1 base, J shed 0 bases, and the junction held 2 bases outside the gene matches. The variable domain in full, completed from reference TRBV11-3 and TRBJ1-1, reads EAGVVQSPRYKIIEKKQPVAFWCNPISGHNTLYWYLQNLGQGPELLIRYENEEAVDDSQLPKDRFSAERLKGVDSTLKIQPAELGDSAVYLCASSLGGQMNTEAFFGQGTRLTVV.

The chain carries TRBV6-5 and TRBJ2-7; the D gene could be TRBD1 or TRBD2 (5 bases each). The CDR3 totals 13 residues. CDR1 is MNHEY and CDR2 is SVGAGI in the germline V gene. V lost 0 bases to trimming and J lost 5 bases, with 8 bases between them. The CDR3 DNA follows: TGTGCCAGCAGTTACTCGAGAGGGGACGAGCAGTACTTC. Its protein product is CASSYSRGDEQYF.

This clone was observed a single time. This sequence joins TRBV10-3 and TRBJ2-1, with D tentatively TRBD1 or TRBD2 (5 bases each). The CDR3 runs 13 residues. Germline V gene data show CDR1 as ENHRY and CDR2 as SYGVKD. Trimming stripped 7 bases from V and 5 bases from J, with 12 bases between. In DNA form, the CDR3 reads TGTGCCATCAACCGGGACGGAAACAATGAGCAGTTCTTC. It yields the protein CAINRDGNNEQFF.

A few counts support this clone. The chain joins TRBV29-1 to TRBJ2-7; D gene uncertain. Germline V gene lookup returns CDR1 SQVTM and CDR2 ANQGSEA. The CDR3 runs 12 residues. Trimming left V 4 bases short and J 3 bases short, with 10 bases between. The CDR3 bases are TGCAGCGTTGTATACTCTTACTACGAGCAGTACTTC. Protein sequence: CSVVYSYYEQYF.

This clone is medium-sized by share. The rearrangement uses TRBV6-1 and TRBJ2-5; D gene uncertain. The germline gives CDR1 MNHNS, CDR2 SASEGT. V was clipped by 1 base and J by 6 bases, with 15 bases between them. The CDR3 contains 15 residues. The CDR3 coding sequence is TGTGCCAGCAGTGAAGATTACGGTTTTACGAAGACCCAGTACTTC. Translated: CASSEDYGFTKTQYF.